This T cell receptor beta chain was sequenced in a study of TIL therapy for anti-PD-1-resistant metastatic lung cancer (dated by TCRdb to the early 2020s). General notes on the study: Tumors were harvested before any PD-1/PD-L1 blockade; patients then received nivolumab, and those progressing received lymphodepletion, expanded TIL infusion and IL-2. Across the cohort, whole-exome sequencing showed a median non-synonymous tumor mutation burden of roughly 1.5 mutations per megabase. Among the enrolled patients, the median age was approximately 49 years (range about 38-75), and the median tumor PD-L1 proportion score was roughly 6%. T cell receptor beta sequencing of tumor and peripheral blood served to follow clonotypes across the tumor, the expanded TIL product, and serial blood samples. Most of the cohort had lung adenocarcinoma, including a handful of EGFR-mutant tumors and two ALK-rearranged tumors, and half of the patients were either current or former smokers.

Of note for this clone: Its specific antigen is unknown. Per-base quality was not reported, and no clone a single base away is much larger than it.

The immunoSEQ v3 hsTCRB kit was used to amplify TCR beta CDR3 regions from genomic DNA through bias-controlled multiplex PCR. TCR libraries were sequenced on an Illumina NextSeq 500 to around 2 million read pairs for survey level or roughly 5-6.5 million for deep level. In the original analysis: V, D and J genes were assigned, non-productive sequences were removed, and clonality was reported by immunoSEQ Analyzer software. Repertoires were compared by productive Simpson clonality and by the Morisita overlap index of productive TRB rearrangements between infused TIL and blood. For each clone in blood, the absolute clonotype count was estimated by multiplying the lymphocyte count by the CD3+ fraction and by the clone's productive frequency. The table was pulled from immuneACCESS by TCRdb, which kept in-frame rearrangements only. Such tables lose some clones; where checked, under half of the loss comes from unresolved V genes, and the rest has no known cause. D and trimming were read from the DNA, whereas the V and J calls and clone size are those reported in that table. This sample holds about 55,000 clones; roughly four fifths were observed only once. The top ten constitute just under 3% of the sample.

What this sample's time point label stands for: pre-treatment sample, taken before nivolumab and TIL therapy. Between late 2017 and early 2020, a dual-center phase I trial enrolled adults who had stage 4 NSCLC. The samples were obtained from a phase I trial that was single-arm and open-label and tested tumor-infiltrating lymphocyte therapy combined with nivolumab in advanced non-small cell lung cancer. Mononuclear cells from blood collected in EDTA tubes were isolated on a Ficoll gradient and snap-frozen as pellets, and DNA was then extracted using a Qiagen mini-prep kit. The CDR3, cysteine through phenylalanine, is 16 amino acids long. Just the 48-base CDR3 DNA is kept, in frame starting at base 1. Based on the germline V gene, the CDR1 and CDR2 sequences are MDHEN and SYDVKM. Ends trimmed: V by 5 bases, J by 8 bases; bases unmatched to a gene: 15. Results and caveats for the whole study, not just this receptor: The study protocol defined all tumor marker inferences as exploratory. Infused TIL clonotypes partially replaced the baseline peripheral repertoire then decayed over months, with no apparent association between persistence and response. Generalizability was limited because the cohort was highly selected, with more treatment-naive, never-smoker and oncogene-addicted patients included than is typical.

Here the chain combines TRBV28 and TRBJ2-1; a stretch of 7 junction bases matches TRBD2. This specimen consisted of blood, obtained at baseline. This sequence was found in a person aged 25 to 79 with non-small cell lung cancer. The CDR3 region has the sequence CASSLILAPFLYEQFF. Read as DNA, the sequence is TGTGCCAGCAGTCTGATACTAGCGCCTTTTCTGTATGAGCAGTTCTTC.